These 17 T cell receptor beta chains were sequenced from one sample in a study of CD8 T cells in ankylosing spondylitis. Study-wide results and limits: Seemingly characteristic of ankylosing spondylitis blood was a TCR beta motif consisting of about 8 highly homologous variants.

Their antigens remain unidentified. TCRdb called the 5' RACE reads again in MiXCR, with one record for every CDR3 protein. This table has approximately 540,000 distinct CDR3 sequences, roughly 12% appearing once. The sequenced sample was blood, either unsorted or a sorted T cell fraction (not recorded which). The receptors derive from a male donor with ankylosing spondylitis.

The table lists this clonotype with a few counts. The rearrangement links TRBV12-3 or TRBV12-4 to TRBJ1-2; D is unresolved. The CDR3 length is 12 residues. V was cut by 4 bases and J by 7 bases, with 10 bases left in between. The CDR3 sequence: CASSSQLGGYTF. CDR3 in DNA: TGTGCCAGCAGTTCCCAACTTGGTGGCTACACCTTC.

This clonotype was seen repeatedly, ten times or more. This chain joins TRBV24-1 and TRBJ2-1, with 7 nucleotides matching TRBD2. Germline loops: CDR1 KGHDR, CDR2 SFDVKD. J was trimmed by 3 bases and V by 10 bases; bases with no gene match: 5. CDR3 size: 13 residues. The CDR3 loop is CATTSRVYNEQFF. The CDR3 DNA follows: TGTGCCACGACTAGCCGGGTCTACAATGAGCAGTTCTTC.

V usage is TRBV7-2 and J usage is TRBJ2-1; TRBD2 aligns across 8 bases. This CDR3 is built from 15 residues. Trimming cost V 1 base and J 4 bases; bases outside gene matches: 3. CDR1 and CDR2 from the germline V gene are SGHTA and FQGNSA. The CDR3 DNA follows: TGTGCCAGCAGCTTAGAAGCGGGAGAGTACAATGAGCAGTTCTTC. As protein: CASSLEAGEYNEQFF.

The rearrangement joins TRBV7-9 to TRBJ2-1; D is possibly TRBD2 (6 bases). Trimming shortened V by 5 bases and J by 0 bases, and 17 bases separated the two germline ends. The CDR3 is 17 amino acids. CDR1 is SEHNR, CDR2 FQNEAQ, per germline (reference sequence). The DNA for the CDR3 is TGTGCCAGCAGCCCACCCCTAGCGACTAGCTCCTACAATGAGCAGTTCTTC. It specifies CASSPPLATSSYNEQFF.

The chain links TRBV5-1 to TRBJ2-3; 10 bases are shared with TRBD2. V was pared by 7 bases and J by 4 bases, with 3 bases of the junction left unmatched. CDR3 length: 13 residues. The germline CDR1 and CDR2 sequences are SGHRS and YFSETQ. The CDR3 is CASASGSADTQYF. The CDR3 coding sequence is TGCGCCAGCGCTAGCGGGAGTGCAGATACGCAGTATTTT.

In the case of this clonotype: A read error is possible here, since a much larger clone lies one base away. V usage is TRBV7-2 and J usage is TRBJ2-4; 8 nucleotides align to TRBD1. The CDR3 covers 14 residues. The germline CDR1 and CDR2 sequences are SGHTA and FQGNSA. J lost 12 bases, V lost 5 bases, and 12 bases had no gene match. CDR3 sequence (DNA): TGTGCCAGCAGCCCGCCCGGACAGGGAGGCAGTCAGTACTTC. Its translation: CASSPPGQGGSQYF.

This clonotype appeared once. A read error may be the cause here, since a much bigger clone is one base away. For the CDR3, the DNA is TGTGCCAGCAGCCAAGAACGCCTGGGCGCTAACTATGGCTACACCTTC. This codes for CASSQERLGANYGYTF. The chain couples TRBV4-2 to TRBJ1-2; D remains ambiguous. V was trimmed by 0 bases and J by 0 bases, leaving 11 bases between them. Germline V gene sequence: CDR1 LGHNA, CDR2 YNFKEQ. This CDR3 comprises 16 residues.

In its sample, this clonotype ranks as medium-sized. This chain uses TRBV7-2 with TRBJ2-4; D is uncertain. Germline V CDR1 and CDR2: SGHTA, FQGNSA. V lost 5 bases, J lost 0 bases, and 11 bases lay in between. This CDR3 is built from 15 residues. The CDR3: CASSPTILAKNIQYF. In nucleotides, the CDR3 is TGTGCCAGCAGCCCCACGATCTTAGCCAAAAACATTCAGTACTTC.

V is TRBV30 and J is TRBJ1-2; D ambiguous. This CDR3 is built from 11 residues. Trimming pared 0 bases from V and 1 base from J, leaving 0 bases between. Germline V gives CDR1 GTSNPN, CDR2 SVGIG (reference sequence). CDR3 in amino acids: CAWSVNYGYTF. CDR3 DNA sequence: TGTGCCTGGAGTGTTAACTATGGCTACACCTTC.

This clonotype has only a few counts. The V and J genes are TRBV20-1 and TRBJ1-1; D not certain. The V and J ends lost 7 bases and 2 bases respectively, with 14 bases between them. CDR3 length: 13 residues. Per the germline V gene, CDR1 is DFQATT and CDR2 is SNEGSKA (reference sequence). CDR3 in amino acids: CSVPEGSNTEAFF. CDR3 coding DNA: TGCAGTGTTCCCGAAGGCAGTAACACTGAAGCTTTCTTT.

This sequence joins TRBV20-1 and TRBJ1-5; 7 positions match TRBD1. The CDR3 extends over 13 amino acids. J gave up 6 bases and V 7 bases, and 9 bases lay outside the gene matches. Germline V CDR1 and CDR2: DFQATT, SNEGSKA (reference sequence). This chain's CDR3 is CSVRYRGGQPQHF. The DNA of the CDR3 is TGCAGTGTCCGATACAGGGGTGGTCAGCCCCAGCATTTT.

The genes are TRBV11-1 and TRBJ2-7; the match to TRBD2 covers 12 bases. The CDR3 is made up of 18 amino acids. In germline, CDR1 is SGHAT, CDR2 FQDESV (reference sequence). The junction had 10 bases not matched to a gene; V was cut back by 3 bases and J by 1 base. CDR3 loop: CASSFSGLAGSTSYEQYF. The CDR3 DNA is TGTGCCAGCAGCTTCTCTGGACTAGCGGGATCTACGTCCTACGAGCAGTACTTC.

This clonotype was seen only a few times. J is TRBJ2-5 and V is TRBV20-1; 13 bases agree with TRBD2. Germline-derived CDR1 and CDR2 are DFQATT and SNEGSKA (reference sequence). This CDR3 region has 16 residues. J was trimmed by 4 bases and V by 5 bases; bases with no gene match: 10. The CDR3 protein is CSAPRTSGRIPETQYF. The DNA for the CDR3 is TGCAGTGCTCCCAGGACTAGCGGGAGAATCCCAGAGACCCAGTACTTC.

This clonotype was counted only a few times. This chain uses TRBV10-3 with TRBJ2-5; perhaps TRBD2 as D (6 bases). The germline V gene encodes CDR1 ENHRY and CDR2 SYGVKD. CDR3 length equals 12 residues. The V gene lost 10 bases and the J gene lost 3 bases, with 12 bases spanning the gap. Here the CDR3 reads CATQGGEETQYF. CDR3 in DNA: TGTGCCACCCAGGGAGGTGAAGAGACCCAGTACTTC.

The chain combines TRBV9 with TRBJ2-1; weak D call: TRBD2 (6 bases). This CDR3 region has 13 residues. Trimming shortened V by 0 bases and J by 12 bases, and 13 bases separated the two germline ends. Germline values: CDR1 SGDLS, CDR2 YYNGEE. In DNA, the CDR3 is TGTGCCAGCAGCGTAGCTACGGGGGAATGGCAGTTCTTC. As protein: CASSVATGEWQFF.

The rearrangement joins TRBV19 to TRBJ1-2, with 9 bases fitting TRBD1. The germline gives CDR1 LNHDA, CDR2 SQIVND (reference sequence). The V and J ends lost 5 bases and 4 bases, in that order; junction bases with no gene match: 11. The CDR3 is 16 residues long. CDR3 protein: CASSARDRVMVYGYTF. CDR3 sequence (DNA): TGTGCCAGTAGTGCCCGGGACAGGGTAATGGTCTATGGCTACACCTTC.

The chain uses TRBV5-1 and TRBJ2-1; D not certain. V lost 2 bases and J 6 bases, leaving 12 bases between the germline ends. The CDR3 consists of 14 residues. Per germline, CDR1 SGHRS and CDR2 YFSETQ. CDR3 DNA: TGCGCCAGCAGCTTTGGAGAATTAGGCAATGAGCAGTTCTTC. Protein sequence: CASSFGELGNEQFF.